This TCR beta chain is from a study of blood T cells in healthy people across ages. A second roughly 7 to 12 cycle PCR used barcoded and J-beta primers. TCRdb reanalysed the 5' RACE reads using MiXCR and keeps one entry per CDR3 protein. The sample includes more than 900,000 distinct CDR3 sequences, under 30% of them seen just once. This CDR3 has 14 residues. Unmatched junction bases numbered 6, after V lost 5 bases and J lost 5 bases. Per germline, CDR1 SGHTA and CDR2 FQGNSA. This clonotype appeared a few times. The same data also contributed to another study, on T cells of mothers and their children.

The sample consisted of blood. This chain links TRBV7-2 with TRBJ1-1, with TRBD1 matching over 9 bases. This receptor was taken from a girl aged 2 to 10 in good health. The CDR3 nucleotides read TGTGCCAGCAGCGCCGGGACAGGGAGGACTGAAGCTTTCTTT. This codes for CASSAGTGRTEAFF.